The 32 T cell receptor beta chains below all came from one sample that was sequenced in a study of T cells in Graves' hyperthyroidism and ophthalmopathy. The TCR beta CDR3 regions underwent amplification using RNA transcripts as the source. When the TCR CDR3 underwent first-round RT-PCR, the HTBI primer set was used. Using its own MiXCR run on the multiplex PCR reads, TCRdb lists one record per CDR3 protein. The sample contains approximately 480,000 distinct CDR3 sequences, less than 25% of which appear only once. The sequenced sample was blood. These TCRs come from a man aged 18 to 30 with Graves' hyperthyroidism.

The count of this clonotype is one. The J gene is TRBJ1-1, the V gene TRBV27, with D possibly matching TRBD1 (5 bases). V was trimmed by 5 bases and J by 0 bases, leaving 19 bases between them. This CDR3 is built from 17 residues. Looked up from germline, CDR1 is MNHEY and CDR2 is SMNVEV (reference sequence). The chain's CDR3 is CASSVQGPPPMNTEAFF. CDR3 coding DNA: TGTGCCAGCAGTGTTCAGGGTCCTCCTCCCATGAACACTGAAGCTTTCTTT.

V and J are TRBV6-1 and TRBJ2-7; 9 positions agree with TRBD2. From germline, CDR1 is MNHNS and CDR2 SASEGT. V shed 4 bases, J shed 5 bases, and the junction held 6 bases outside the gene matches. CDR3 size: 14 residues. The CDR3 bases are TGTGCCAGCAGTGCCAGATCTAGCGGGAACGAGCAGTACTTC. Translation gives CASSARSSGNEQYF.

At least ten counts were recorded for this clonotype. The DNA of the CDR3 is TGTGCCAGCACCCGGGCAGGGGAATATGGCTACACCTTC. It translates to CASTRAGEYGYTF. The gene calls are TRBV28 and TRBJ1-2; perhaps TRBD1 as D (6 bases). The V and J ends lost 7 bases and 5 bases respectively, with 14 bases between them. The CDR3 covers 13 residues. In germline, CDR1 is MDHEN, CDR2 SYDVKM.

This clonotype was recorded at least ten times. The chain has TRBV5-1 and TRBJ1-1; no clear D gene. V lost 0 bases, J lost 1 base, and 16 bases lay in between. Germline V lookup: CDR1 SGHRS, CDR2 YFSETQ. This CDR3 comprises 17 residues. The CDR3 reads CASSLVQHTARNTEAFF. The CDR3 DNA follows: TGCGCCAGCAGCTTGGTACAGCACACGGCGAGGAACACTGAAGCTTTCTTT.

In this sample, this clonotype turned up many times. This CDR3 reads CASSSPAENYGYTF. DNA of the CDR3: TGTGCCAGCAGTTCCCCGGCGGAGAACTATGGCTACACCTTC. The chain couples TRBV6-2 or TRBV6-3 to TRBJ1-2; D remains unclear. Germline V gives CDR1 MNHEY, CDR2 SVGEGT. CDR3 length: 14 amino acids. Trimming left V 4 bases short and J 2 bases short, with 11 bases between.

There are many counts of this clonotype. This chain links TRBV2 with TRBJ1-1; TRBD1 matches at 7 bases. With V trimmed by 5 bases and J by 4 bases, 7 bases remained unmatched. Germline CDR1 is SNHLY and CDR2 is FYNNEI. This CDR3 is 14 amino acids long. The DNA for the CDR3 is TGTGCCAGCAGTAGTACAGGGGCGGGCACTGAAGCTTTCTTT. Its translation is CASSSTGAGTEAFF.

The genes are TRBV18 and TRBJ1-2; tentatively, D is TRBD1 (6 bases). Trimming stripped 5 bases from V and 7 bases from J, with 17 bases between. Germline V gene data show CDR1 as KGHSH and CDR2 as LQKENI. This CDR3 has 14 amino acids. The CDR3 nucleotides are TGTGCCAGCTCAACCGACAGGTTTTCTCCTGGCTACACCTTC. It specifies CASSTDRFSPGYTF.

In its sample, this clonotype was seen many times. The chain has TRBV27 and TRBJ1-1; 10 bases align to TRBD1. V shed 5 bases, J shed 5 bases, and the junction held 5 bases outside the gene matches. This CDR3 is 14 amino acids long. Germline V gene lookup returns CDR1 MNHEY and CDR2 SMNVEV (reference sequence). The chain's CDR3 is CASSTRDRGTEAFF. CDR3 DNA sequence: TGTGCCAGCAGTACCCGGGACAGGGGTACTGAAGCTTTCTTT.

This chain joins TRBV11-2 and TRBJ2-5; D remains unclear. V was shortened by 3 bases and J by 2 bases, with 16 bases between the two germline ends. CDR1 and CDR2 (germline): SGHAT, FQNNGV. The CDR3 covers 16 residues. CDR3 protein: CASSFDIVSRQETQYF. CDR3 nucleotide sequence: TGTGCCAGCAGCTTCGACATAGTTTCCAGGCAAGAGACCCAGTACTTC.

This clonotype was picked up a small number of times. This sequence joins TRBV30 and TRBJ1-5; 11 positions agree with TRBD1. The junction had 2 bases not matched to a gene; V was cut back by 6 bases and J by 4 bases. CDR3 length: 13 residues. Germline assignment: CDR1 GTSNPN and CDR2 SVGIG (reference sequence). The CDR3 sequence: CACRDRGNQPQHF. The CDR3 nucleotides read TGTGCCTGCCGGGACAGGGGGAATCAGCCCCAGCATTTT.

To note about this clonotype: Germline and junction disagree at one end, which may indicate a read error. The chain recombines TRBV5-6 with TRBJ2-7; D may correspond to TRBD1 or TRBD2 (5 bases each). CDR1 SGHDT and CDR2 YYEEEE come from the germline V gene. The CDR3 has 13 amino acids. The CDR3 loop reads CASCLGVGYEQYF. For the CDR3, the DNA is TGTGCCAGCTGCTTGGGGGTAGGCTACGAGCAGTACTTC.

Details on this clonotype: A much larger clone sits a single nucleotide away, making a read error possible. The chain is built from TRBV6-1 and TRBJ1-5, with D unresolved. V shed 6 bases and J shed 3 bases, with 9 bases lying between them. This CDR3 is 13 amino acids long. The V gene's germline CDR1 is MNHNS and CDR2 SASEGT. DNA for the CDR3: TGTGCCAGCAGCCAAGGGTACAATCAGCCCCAGCATTTT. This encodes CASSQGYNQPQHF.

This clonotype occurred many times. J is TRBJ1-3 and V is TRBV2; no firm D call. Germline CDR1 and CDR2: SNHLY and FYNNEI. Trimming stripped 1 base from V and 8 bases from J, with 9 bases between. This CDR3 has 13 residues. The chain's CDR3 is CASSEDSPDTIYF. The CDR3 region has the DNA TGTGCCAGCAGTGAAGACAGCCCTGACACCATATATTTT.

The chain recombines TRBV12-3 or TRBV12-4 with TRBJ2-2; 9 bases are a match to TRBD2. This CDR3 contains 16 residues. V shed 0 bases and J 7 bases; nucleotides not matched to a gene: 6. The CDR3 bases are TGTGCCAGCAGTTTAGCTGTAGCGGGGGTCGGCGGGGAGCTGTTTTTT. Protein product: CASSLAVAGVGGELFF.

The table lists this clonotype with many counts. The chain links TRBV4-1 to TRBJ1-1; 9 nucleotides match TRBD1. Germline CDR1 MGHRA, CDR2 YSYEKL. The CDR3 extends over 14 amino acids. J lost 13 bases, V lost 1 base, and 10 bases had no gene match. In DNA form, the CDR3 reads TGCGCCAGCAGCCAAGGTTACAGGGGGCAACTTCTTTTCTTT. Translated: CASSQGYRGQLLFF.

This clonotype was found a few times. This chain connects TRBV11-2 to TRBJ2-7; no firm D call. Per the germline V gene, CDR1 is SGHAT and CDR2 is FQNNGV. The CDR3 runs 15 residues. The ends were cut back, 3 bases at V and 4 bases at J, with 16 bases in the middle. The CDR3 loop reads CASSFSNGEAYEQYF. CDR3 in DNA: TGTGCCAGCAGCTTCTCGAATGGAGAGGCATACGAGCAGTACTTC.

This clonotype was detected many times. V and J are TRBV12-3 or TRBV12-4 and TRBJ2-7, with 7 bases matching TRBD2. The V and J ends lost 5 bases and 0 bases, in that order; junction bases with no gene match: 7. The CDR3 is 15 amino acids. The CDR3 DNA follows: TGTGCCAGCAGTCTATCAGCGGGGTTCTCCTACGAGCAGTACTTC. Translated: CASSLSAGFSYEQYF.

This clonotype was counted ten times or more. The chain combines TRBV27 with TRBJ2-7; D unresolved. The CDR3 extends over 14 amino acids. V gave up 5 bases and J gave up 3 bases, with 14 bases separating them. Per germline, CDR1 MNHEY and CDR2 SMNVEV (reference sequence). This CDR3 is CASSPQSPLYEQYF. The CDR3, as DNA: TGTGCCAGCAGTCCGCAGAGCCCCCTCTACGAGCAGTACTTC.

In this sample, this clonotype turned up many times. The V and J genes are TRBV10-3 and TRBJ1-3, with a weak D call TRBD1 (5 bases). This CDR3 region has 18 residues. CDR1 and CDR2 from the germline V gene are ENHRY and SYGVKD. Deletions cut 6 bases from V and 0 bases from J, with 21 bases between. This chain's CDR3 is CAIRDPRDGTYSGNTIYF. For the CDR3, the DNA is TGTGCCATCAGAGACCCAAGGGACGGAACTTACTCTGGAAACACCATATATTTT.

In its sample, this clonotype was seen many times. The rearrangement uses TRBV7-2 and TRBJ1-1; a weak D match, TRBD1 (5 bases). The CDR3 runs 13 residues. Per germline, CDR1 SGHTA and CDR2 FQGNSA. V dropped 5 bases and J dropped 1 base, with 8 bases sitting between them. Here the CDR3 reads CASSKDRNTEAFF. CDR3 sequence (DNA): TGTGCCAGCAGCAAAGACAGGAACACTGAAGCTTTCTTT.

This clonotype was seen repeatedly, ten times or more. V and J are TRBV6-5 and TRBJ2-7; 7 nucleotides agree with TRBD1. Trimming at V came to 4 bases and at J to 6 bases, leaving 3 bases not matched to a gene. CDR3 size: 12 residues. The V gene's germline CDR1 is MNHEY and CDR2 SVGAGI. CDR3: CASSSYRGEQYF. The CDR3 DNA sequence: TGTGCCAGCAGTTCCTACAGGGGCGAGCAGTACTTC.

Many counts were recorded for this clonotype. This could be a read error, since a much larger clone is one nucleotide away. CDR3 sequence: CASSYPGGNTIYF. CDR3 coding DNA: TGTGCCAGCAGTTACCCGGGTGGAAACACCATATATTTT. The chain couples TRBV6-5 to TRBJ1-3; D is unresolved. V was trimmed by 2 bases and J by 3 bases, leaving 5 bases between them. This CDR3 is built from 13 residues. Looked up from germline, CDR1 is MNHEY and CDR2 is SVGAGI.

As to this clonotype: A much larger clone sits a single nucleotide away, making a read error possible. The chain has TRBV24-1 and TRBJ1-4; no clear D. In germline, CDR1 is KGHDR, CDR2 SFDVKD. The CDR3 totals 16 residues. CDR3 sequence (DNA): TGTGTCACCAGTGAAGGTGGACGGGAACATAATGAAAAACTGTTTTTT. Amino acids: CVTSEGGREHNEKLFF.

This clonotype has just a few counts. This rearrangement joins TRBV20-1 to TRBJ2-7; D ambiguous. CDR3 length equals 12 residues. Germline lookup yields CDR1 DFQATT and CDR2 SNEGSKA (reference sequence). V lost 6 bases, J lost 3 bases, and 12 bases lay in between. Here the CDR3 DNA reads TGCAGTGCCCCCGGGTCTCACTACGAGCAGTACTTC. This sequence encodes CSAPGSHYEQYF.

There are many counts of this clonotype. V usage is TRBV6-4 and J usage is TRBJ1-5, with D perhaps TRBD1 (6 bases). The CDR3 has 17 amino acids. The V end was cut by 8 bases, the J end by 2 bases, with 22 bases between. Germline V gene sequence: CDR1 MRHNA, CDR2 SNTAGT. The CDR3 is CASRGAGKVFGNQPQHF. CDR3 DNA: TGTGCCAGCCGGGGGGCTGGCAAGGTATTTGGCAATCAGCCCCAGCATTTT.

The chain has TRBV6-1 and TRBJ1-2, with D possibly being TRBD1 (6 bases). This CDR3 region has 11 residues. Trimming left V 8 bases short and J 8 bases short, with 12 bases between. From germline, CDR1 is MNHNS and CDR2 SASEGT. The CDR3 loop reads CASGGAEGYTF. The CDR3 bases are TGTGCCAGCGGGGGCGCGGAAGGCTACACCTTC.

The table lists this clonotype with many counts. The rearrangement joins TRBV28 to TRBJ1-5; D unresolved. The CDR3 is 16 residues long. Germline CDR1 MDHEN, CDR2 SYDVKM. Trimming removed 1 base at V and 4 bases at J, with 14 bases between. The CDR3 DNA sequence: TGTGCCAGCAGTTTATTTGGGCAGACAACAAATCAGCCCCAGCATTTT. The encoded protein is CASSLFGQTTNQPQHF.

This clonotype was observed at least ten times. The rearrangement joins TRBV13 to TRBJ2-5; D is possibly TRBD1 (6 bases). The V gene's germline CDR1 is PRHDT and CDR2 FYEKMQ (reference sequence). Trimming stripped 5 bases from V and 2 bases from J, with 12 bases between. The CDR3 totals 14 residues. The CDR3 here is CASSRGQAQETQYF. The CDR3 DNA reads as TGTGCCAGCAGCCGGGGACAAGCACAAGAGACCCAGTACTTC.

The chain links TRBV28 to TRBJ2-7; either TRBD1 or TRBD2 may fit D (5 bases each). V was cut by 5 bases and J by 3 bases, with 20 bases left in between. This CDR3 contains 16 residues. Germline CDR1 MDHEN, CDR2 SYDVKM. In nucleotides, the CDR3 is TGTGCCAGCAGTCCCCCCCGGGACCTAACGTTCTACGAGCAGTACTTC. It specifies CASSPPRDLTFYEQYF.

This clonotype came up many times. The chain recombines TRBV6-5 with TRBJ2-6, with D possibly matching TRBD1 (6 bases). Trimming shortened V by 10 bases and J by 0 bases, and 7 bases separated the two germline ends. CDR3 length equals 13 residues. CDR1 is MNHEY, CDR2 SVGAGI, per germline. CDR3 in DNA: TGTGCCATACAGGGCTCTGGGGCCAACGTCCTGACTTTC. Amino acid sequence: CAIQGSGANVLTF.

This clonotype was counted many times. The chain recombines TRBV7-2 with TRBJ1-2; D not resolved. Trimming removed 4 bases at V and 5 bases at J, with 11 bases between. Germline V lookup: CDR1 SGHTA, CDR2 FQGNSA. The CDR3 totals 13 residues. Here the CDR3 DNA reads TGTGCCAGCAGCTCCCCCGTAGTTTATGGCTACACCTTC. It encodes CASSSPVVYGYTF.

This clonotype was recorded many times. CDR3 loop: CASTRRAGANVLTF. The CDR3 DNA follows: TGTGCCAGCACCAGGAGGGCTGGGGCCAACGTCCTGACTTTC. The chain carries TRBV6-1 and TRBJ2-6; TRBD2 is a possible D gene (6 bases). CDR3 size: 14 residues. With 7 bases removed from V and 2 bases from J, the gap between germline ends came to 9 bases. Germline CDR1 reads MNHNS; CDR2 reads SASEGT.